Below, 21 T cell receptor beta chains from the same sample are listed, as sequenced in a study of blood T cell repertoires in COVID-19. The assay was immunoSEQ multiplex PCR, and TCRdb's table has in-frame clones only and misses some. The sample carries roughly 360,000 clones, roughly 86% recorded once. Sample: PBMCs or T cells enriched from blood (not recorded which). These receptors came from a man aged 25-45 years who had recovered from COVID-19.

The gene calls are TRBV2 and TRBJ2-1, with 11 nucleotides matching TRBD1. The germline CDR1 and CDR2 sequences are SNHLY and FYNNEI. V lost 6 bases, J lost 8 bases, and 6 bases stayed unmatched. The CDR3 is made up of 14 amino acids. CDR3 loop: CASSWTGGRDEQFF. The CDR3 nucleotides read TGTGCCAGCAGCTGGACAGGGGGCCGGGATGAGCAGTTCTTC.

There are a few counts of this clone. This chain joins TRBV18 and TRBJ2-7; D ambiguous. CDR3 length equals 14 residues. V was clipped by 0 bases and J by 2 bases, with 8 bases between them. In germline, CDR1 is KGHSH, CDR2 LQKENI. The CDR3 sequence is CASSPPGFTYEQYF. The CDR3 DNA follows: TGTGCCAGCTCACCACCCGGTTTCACCTACGAGCAGTACTTC.

Here the CDR3 DNA reads TGTGCCAGCACTCCGACAGGGGGCGCGGGTCAGCCCCAGCATTTT. This gives the protein CASTPTGGAGQPQHF. The chain recombines TRBV6-5 with TRBJ1-5; the match to TRBD1 covers 10 bases. In germline, CDR1 is MNHEY, CDR2 SVGAGI. This CDR3 spans 15 amino acids. Trimming at V came to 7 bases and at J to 6 bases, leaving 9 bases not matched to a gene.

The genes are TRBV6-5 and TRBJ1-1, with a weak D call TRBD1 (5 bases). The length of the CDR3 is 13 residues. The V gene lost 5 bases and the J gene lost 11 bases, with 18 bases spanning the gap. The germline CDR1 and CDR2 sequences are MNHEY and SVGAGI. The DNA for the CDR3 is TGTGCCAGCAGTAACGACAGATTCGGGAGCGCTTTCTTT. Residues: CASSNDRFGSAFF.

The genes are TRBV5-1 and TRBJ2-1, with 15 nucleotides matching TRBD2. Germline CDR1 and CDR2: SGHRS and YFSETQ. This CDR3 spans 15 amino acids. Trimming cost V 4 bases and J 9 bases; bases outside gene matches: 5. The CDR3 DNA reads as TGCGCCAGCAGCCCGGGACTAGCGGGGGGAGTTGAGCAGTTCTTC. Amino acid sequence: CASSPGLAGGVEQFF.

The genes are TRBV6-5 and TRBJ1-3; D is perhaps TRBD1 (5 bases). The CDR3 loop spans 14 amino acids. Trimming cost V 4 bases and J 0 bases, with 7 bases left between them. The germline gives CDR1 MNHEY, CDR2 SVGAGI. The CDR3 protein is CASSLTDSGNTIYF. CDR3 nucleotides: TGTGCCAGCAGTTTGACAGACTCTGGAAACACCATATATTTT.

This chain joins TRBV7-9 and TRBJ1-2, with D possibly matching TRBD1 (6 bases). Looked up from germline, CDR1 is SEHNR and CDR2 is FQNEAQ (reference sequence). The CDR3 runs to 14 residues. V lost 6 bases to trimming and J lost 10 bases, with 21 bases between them. The CDR3 region is CASSLLETGLYYTF. The DNA of the CDR3 is TGTGCCAGCAGTTTACTAGAAACAGGGTTGTACTACACCTTC.

The chain combines TRBV9 with TRBJ1-2; TRBD1 matches 11 bases. CDR3 length equals 14 residues. From germline, CDR1 is SGDLS and CDR2 YYNGEE. Unmatched junction bases numbered 3, after V lost 3 bases and J lost 5 bases. The CDR3 DNA reads TGTGCCAGCAGCGACGGACAGGGGGCGTATGGCTACACCTTC. Its translation: CASSDGQGAYGYTF.

This clone was counted a few times. The gene calls are TRBV28 and TRBJ2-5; TRBD2 aligns across 7 bases. V was clipped by 5 bases and J by 5 bases; unmatched bases: 5. Germline V gene data show CDR1 as MDHEN and CDR2 as SYDVKM. The CDR3 has 13 residues. CDR3 region: CASSAGDGETQYF. The CDR3 DNA reads TGTGCCAGCAGTGCGGGGGACGGTGAGACCCAGTACTTC.

CDR3 amino acids: CASSGTGDLYYTQYF. The CDR3 DNA sequence: TGTGCCAGCAGCGGGACAGGGGACCTTTATTATACGCAGTATTTT. V gene TRBV5-4 combines with J gene TRBJ2-3, with 10 bases lining up with TRBD1. The length of the CDR3 is 15 residues. V was clipped by 4 bases and J by 7 bases; unmatched bases: 9. The germline V gene has CDR1 SGHNT and CDR2 YYREEE (reference sequence).

The rearrangement joins TRBV30 to TRBJ1-1; 7 bases line up with TRBD1. V dropped 5 bases and J dropped 1; count of bases not matched to a gene: 16. Looked up from germline, CDR1 is GTSNPN and CDR2 is SVGIG (reference sequence). The CDR3 sequence is 17 residues long. This chain's CDR3 is CAWFKTGALLRNTEAFF. DNA for the CDR3: TGTGCCTGGTTCAAAACAGGGGCCCTACTAAGGAACACTGAAGCTTTCTTT.

Concerning this clone itself: Different DNA sequences within this sample yield the same CDR3. The J gene is TRBJ1-4, the V gene TRBV28; D perhaps matches TRBD1 (6 bases). Trimming removed 4 bases at V and 5 bases at J, with 8 bases between. This CDR3 comprises 13 residues. CDR1 and CDR2 (germline): MDHEN, SYDVKM. The CDR3 spells CASSSGQNEKLFF. CDR3 in DNA: TGTGCCAGCAGTTCTGGACAGAATGAAAAACTGTTTTTT.

This clone was seen once. The CDR3, as DNA: TGTGCCAGCAGCCGTACAGGGGCTGAGGCCGGGGAGCTGTTTTTT. It translates to CASSRTGAEAGELFF. This chain links TRBV14 with TRBJ2-2; 7 bases are shared with TRBD1. The CDR3 contains 15 residues. Trimming removed 4 bases from V and 6 bases from J; junction bases left unmatched: 8. In germline, CDR1 is SGHDN, CDR2 FVKESK.

V is TRBV5-1 and J is TRBJ1-1, with D perhaps matching TRBD1 (5 bases). Germline CDR1 SGHRS, CDR2 YFSETQ. The V gene lost 7 bases and the J gene lost 2 bases, with 15 bases spanning the gap. This CDR3 is built from 14 residues. The CDR3 DNA reads TGCGCCAGCTGGGGCAACTCCCTAAACACTGAAGCTTTCTTT. It is translated as CASWGNSLNTEAFF.

This rearrangement joins TRBV5-8 to TRBJ2-7; perhaps TRBD1 as D (6 bases). V dropped 4 bases and J dropped 6 bases, with 20 bases sitting between them. This CDR3 comprises 15 residues. Per the germline V gene, CDR1 is SGHTS and CDR2 is YDEGEE. The CDR3 here is CASSLLLTGVGEQYF. Written as DNA, the CDR3 is TGTGCCAGCAGCCTCCTCTTGACAGGCGTGGGCGAGCAGTACTTC.

The chain is built from TRBV27 and TRBJ2-1, with D maybe TRBD2 (5 bases). The length of the CDR3 is 12 residues. CDR1 and CDR2 from the germline V gene are MNHEY and SMNVEV (reference sequence). Trimming took 6 bases from V and 9 from J, leaving 12 bases between them. This chain's CDR3 is CASRAVGGEQFF. DNA of the CDR3: TGTGCCAGCAGAGCGGTGGGTGGTGAGCAGTTCTTC.

J is TRBJ1-2 and V is TRBV12-3 or TRBV12-4; TRBD1 aligns across 7 bases. Unmatched junction bases numbered 7, after V lost 4 bases and J lost 8 bases. This CDR3 has 13 amino acids. CDR3 nucleotide sequence: TGTGCCAGCAGTTCGTCAGACAGGGCCGGCTACACCTTC. This gives the protein CASSSSDRAGYTF.

The V gene is TRBV5-1, the J gene TRBJ2-5; perhaps TRBD2 as D (5 bases). Trimming removed 2 bases from V and 4 bases from J, with 12 bases in between. CDR1 is SGHRS and CDR2 is YFSETQ in the germline V gene. The CDR3 is made up of 14 amino acids. For the CDR3, the DNA is TGCGCCAGCAGCTTCGGAGGAGTGGGAGAGACCCAGTACTTC. This codes for CASSFGGVGETQYF.

V and J are TRBV5-1 and TRBJ1-5; TRBD1 might be the D (6 bases). This CDR3 has 15 residues. Germline-derived CDR1 and CDR2 are SGHRS and YFSETQ. Between the trimmed V and J ends, which lost 5 bases and 4 bases, there was a span of 16 bases. CDR3 coding DNA: TGCGCCAGCAGGAGAACAGGGTTAGAAAATCAGCCCCAGCATTTT. Amino acid sequence: CASRRTGLENQPQHF.

The CDR3 loop reads CASSIASAVRYGYTF. CDR3 coding DNA: TGTGCCAGTAGTATAGCTAGCGCCGTTCGCTATGGCTACACCTTC. V usage is TRBV19 and J usage is TRBJ1-2; no firm D call. Trimming took 1 base from V and 4 from J, leaving 13 bases between them. CDR1 is LNHDA, CDR2 SQIVND, per germline (reference sequence). There are 15 residues in the CDR3.

The V call is TRBV9, the J call TRBJ2-7; TRBD2 aligns across 9 bases. Germline assignment: CDR1 SGDLS and CDR2 YYNGEE. J gave up 2 bases and V 4 bases, and 4 bases lay outside the gene matches. CDR3 length equals 14 residues. CDR3 sequence: CASSPAGGPYEQYF. CDR3 sequence (DNA): TGTGCCAGCAGCCCAGCGGGGGGACCCTACGAGCAGTACTTC. The full variable domain, rest sourced from reference TRBV9 and TRBJ2-7, is DSGVTQTPKHLITATGQRVTLRCSPRSGDLSVYWYQQSLDQGLQFLIQYYNGEERAKGNILERFSAQQFPDLHSELNLSSLELGDSALYFCASSPAGGPYEQYFGPGTRLTVT.